This T cell receptor beta chain was profiled in a study of OX40 agonist ivuxolimab in advanced cancers. On the study more broadly: While on treatment, patients had intravenous ivuxolimab at 0.01 to 10 mg/kg every 2 weeks.

J was trimmed by 10 bases and V by 2 bases; bases with no gene match: 12. The CDR3 totals 15 residues. Germline V CDR1 and CDR2: MDHEN, SYDVKM. Some clones are missing from TCRdb's copy, which holds only in-frame ones; the method was immunoSEQ multiplex PCR. Of some 71,000 clones listed, roughly 85% are singletons. Study observations and caveats: The specificity for antigen of the expanded peripheral T cells was not determined.

Remarks on this clone: Its antigen is still unknown.

This specimen consisted of CD4+ or CD8+ T cells sorted from blood, obtained in a trial of the OX40 agonist ivuxolimab. The receptor's source is an adult with an advanced solid tumor such as melanoma, head and neck, liver or kidney cancer. This chain uses TRBV28 with TRBJ1-1; 8 nucleotides match TRBD1. CDR3 nucleotides: TGTGCCAGCAGTTTAGGGGACAGGACGAGTGCCGTAGCTTTCTTT. It is translated as CASSLGDRTSAVAFF.